The entry that follows covers one T cell receptor (beta chain) sequence. Its antigen remains unidentified. This specimen belongs to a study of CD8 T cells in ankylosing spondylitis. Each CDR3 protein is one row after TCRdb ran MiXCR on the 5' RACE reads. The sample holds 150,000 or so distinct CDR3 sequences, 25% to 35% seen once. Findings of the study overall: The clones that were linked to disease were reported to be significantly enriched in matched synovial fluid samples from ankylosing spondylitis patients.

This clonotype was sampled from a male donor with ankylosing spondylitis. Sequencing was done on a sample of synovial fluid, either unsorted or a sorted T cell fraction (not recorded which).

CDR3 DNA: TGCAGCGTTGAAGATTTGGGGGTGGATACGCAGTATTTT. This gives the protein CSVEDLGVDTQYF. The chain has TRBV29-1 and TRBJ2-3; perhaps D is TRBD1 or TRBD2 (5 bases each). The V end lost 0 bases, the J end lost 6 bases, and 10 bases lay between the germline ends. This CDR3 has 13 amino acids. The V gene's germline CDR1 is SQVTM and CDR2 ANQGSEA.